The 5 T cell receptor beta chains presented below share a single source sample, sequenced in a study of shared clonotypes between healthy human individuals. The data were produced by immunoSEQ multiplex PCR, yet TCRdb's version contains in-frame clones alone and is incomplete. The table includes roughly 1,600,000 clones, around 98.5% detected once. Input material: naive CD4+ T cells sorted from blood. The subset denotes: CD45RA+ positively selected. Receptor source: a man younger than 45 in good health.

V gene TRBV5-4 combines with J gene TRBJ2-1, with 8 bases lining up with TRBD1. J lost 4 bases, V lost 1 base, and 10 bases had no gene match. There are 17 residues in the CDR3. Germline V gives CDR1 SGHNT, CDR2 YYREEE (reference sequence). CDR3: CASSLTQGASYYNEQFF. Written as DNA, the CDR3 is TGTGCCAGCAGCTTGACGCAGGGGGCATCGTATTACAATGAGCAGTTCTTC.

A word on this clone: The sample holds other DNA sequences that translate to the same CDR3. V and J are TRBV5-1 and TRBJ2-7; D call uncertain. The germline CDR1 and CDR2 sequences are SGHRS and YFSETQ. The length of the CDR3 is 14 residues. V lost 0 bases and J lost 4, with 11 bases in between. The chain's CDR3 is CASSLGARTYEQYF. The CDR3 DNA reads TGCGCCAGCAGCTTGGGGGCCAGAACTTACGAGCAGTACTTC.

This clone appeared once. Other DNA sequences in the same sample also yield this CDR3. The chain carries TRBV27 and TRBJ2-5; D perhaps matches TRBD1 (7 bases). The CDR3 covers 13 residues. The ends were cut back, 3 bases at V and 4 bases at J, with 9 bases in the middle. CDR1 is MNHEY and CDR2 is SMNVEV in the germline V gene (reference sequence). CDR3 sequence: CASSFQGGETQYF. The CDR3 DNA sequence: TGTGCCAGCAGTTTCCAGGGGGGAGAGACCCAGTACTTC.

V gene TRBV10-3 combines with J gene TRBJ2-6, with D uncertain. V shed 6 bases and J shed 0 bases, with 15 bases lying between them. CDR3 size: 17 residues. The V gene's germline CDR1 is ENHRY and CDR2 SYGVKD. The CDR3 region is CAISDLPQSSGANVLTF. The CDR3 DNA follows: TGTGCCATCAGCGATTTACCGCAAAGCTCTGGGGCCAACGTCCTGACTTTC.

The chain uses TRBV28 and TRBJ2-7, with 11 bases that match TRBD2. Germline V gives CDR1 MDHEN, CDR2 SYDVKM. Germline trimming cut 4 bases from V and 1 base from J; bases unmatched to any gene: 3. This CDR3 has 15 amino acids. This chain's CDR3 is CASSSPSGRSYEQYF. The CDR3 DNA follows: TGTGCCAGCAGTTCTCCTAGCGGGAGGTCCTACGAGCAGTACTTC.